The 6 T cell receptor beta chains below were found in one sample sequenced in a study of cytomegalovirus exposure and HLA in healthy donors. Amplification used 60 Vbeta primers and 13 Jbeta primers. TCRdb's copy holds only in-frame clones and misses some; the assay was immunoSEQ multiplex PCR. The table lists 150,000 to 200,000 clones, about 80% of them singletons. Material: PBMCs. These TCRs come from a woman aged 50 to 60 in good health and CMV-seronegative.

This rearrangement joins TRBV30 to TRBJ2-3; D might be TRBD2 (7 bases). The CDR3 runs to 12 residues. The V gene's germline CDR1 is GTSNPN and CDR2 SVGIG (reference sequence). Trimming stripped 4 bases from V and 4 bases from J, with 9 bases between. CDR3 sequence (DNA): TGTGCCTGGAACGGGGGGCCAGATACGCAGTATTTT. Its translation is CAWNGGPDTQYF.

This chain uses TRBV5-4 with TRBJ2-1; 8 nucleotides align to TRBD2. Germline V lookup: CDR1 SGHNT, CDR2 YYREEE (reference sequence). The CDR3 spans 15 residues. Trimming at V came to 3 bases and at J to 3 bases, leaving 5 bases not matched to a gene. CDR3 nucleotides: TGTGCCAGCAGCTCCCAGCGGGAGTTCTACAATGAGCAGTTCTTC. This codes for CASSSQREFYNEQFF.

J is TRBJ1-1 and V is TRBV28, with D unclear. Germline V gene lookup returns CDR1 MDHEN and CDR2 SYDVKM. The CDR3 is 16 residues long. Between the trimmed V and J ends, which lost 0 bases and 0 bases, there was a span of 11 bases. CDR3 region: CASSLWRQRLNTEAFF. CDR3 nucleotide sequence: TGTGCCAGCAGTTTATGGAGGCAGCGGTTGAACACTGAAGCTTTCTTT. Complete variable domain (other parts from reference TRBV28 and TRBJ1-1): DVKVTQSSRYLVKRTGEKVFLECVQDMDHENMFWYRQDPGLGLRLIYFSYDVKMKEKGDIPEGYSVSREKKERFSLILESASTNQTSMYLCASSLWRQRLNTEAFFGQGTRLTVV.

This clone was observed a handful of times. This chain connects TRBV6-1 to TRBJ1-1; a weak D match, TRBD1 (5 bases). The CDR3 sequence is 13 residues long. V lost 2 bases and J 8 bases, leaving 12 bases between the germline ends. Germline CDR1 is MNHNS and CDR2 is SASEGT. For the CDR3, the DNA is TGTGCCAGCAGTGAACTGGGGGGGAGGGAAGCTTTCTTT. It is translated as CASSELGGREAFF.

J is TRBJ2-7 and V is TRBV6-6, with 7 bases aligning to TRBD1. J was trimmed by 5 bases and V by 5 bases; bases with no gene match: 9. There are 14 residues in the CDR3. Germline CDR1 and CDR2: MNHNY and SVGAGI (reference sequence). The DNA for the CDR3 is TGTGCCAGCAGTACCCTGGGGACAGCGCACGAGCAGTACTTC. Translated, it gives CASSTLGTAHEQYF.

The chain couples TRBV30 to TRBJ1-1; D is perhaps TRBD1 (5 bases). Germline V lookup: CDR1 GTSNPN, CDR2 SVGIG (reference sequence). The CDR3 covers 12 residues. Trimming left V 6 bases short and J 1 base short, with 9 bases between. This CDR3 reads CACPGKNTEAFF. The CDR3 DNA sequence: TGTGCCTGCCCAGGGAAGAACACTGAAGCTTTCTTT.